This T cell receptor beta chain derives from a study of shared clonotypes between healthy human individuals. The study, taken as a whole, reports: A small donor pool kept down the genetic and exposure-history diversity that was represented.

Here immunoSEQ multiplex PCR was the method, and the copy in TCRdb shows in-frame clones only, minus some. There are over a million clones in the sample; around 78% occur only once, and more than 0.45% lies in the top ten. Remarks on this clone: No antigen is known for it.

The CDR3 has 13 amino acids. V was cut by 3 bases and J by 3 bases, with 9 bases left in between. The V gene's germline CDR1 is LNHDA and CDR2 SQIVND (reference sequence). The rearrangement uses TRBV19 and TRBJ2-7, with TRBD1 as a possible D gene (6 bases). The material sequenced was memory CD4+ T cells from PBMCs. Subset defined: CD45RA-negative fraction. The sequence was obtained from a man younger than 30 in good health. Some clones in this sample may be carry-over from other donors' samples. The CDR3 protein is CASSIRTDYEQYF. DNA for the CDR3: TGTGCCAGTAGTATCAGGACAGACTACGAGCAGTACTTC.